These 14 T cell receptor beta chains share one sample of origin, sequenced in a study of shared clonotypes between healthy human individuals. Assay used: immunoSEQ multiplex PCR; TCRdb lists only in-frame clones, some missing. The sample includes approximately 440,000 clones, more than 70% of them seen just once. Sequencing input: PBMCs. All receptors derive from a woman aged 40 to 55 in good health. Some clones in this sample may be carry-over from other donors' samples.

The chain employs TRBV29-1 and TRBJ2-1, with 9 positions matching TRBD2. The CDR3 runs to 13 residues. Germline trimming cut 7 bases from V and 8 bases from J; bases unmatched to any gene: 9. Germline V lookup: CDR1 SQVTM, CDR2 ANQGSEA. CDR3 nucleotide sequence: TGCAGCGGTATAGCGGGAGTAGGATATGAGCAGTTCTTC. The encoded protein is CSGIAGVGYEQFF.

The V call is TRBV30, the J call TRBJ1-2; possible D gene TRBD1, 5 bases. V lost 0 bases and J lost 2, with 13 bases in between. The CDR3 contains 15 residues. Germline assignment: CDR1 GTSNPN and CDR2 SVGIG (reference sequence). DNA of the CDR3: TGTGCCTGGAGTGTAGAAGGGGATGTAAACTATGGCTACACCTTC. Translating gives CAWSVEGDVNYGYTF.

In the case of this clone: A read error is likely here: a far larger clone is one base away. Here the CDR3 DNA reads TGTGGCAGCAGCGTAGAAGTAGCGGGCACCTACGAGCAGTACTTC. Amino acids: CGSSVEVAGTYEQYF. J is TRBJ2-7 and V is TRBV9; 7 nucleotides match TRBD2. The V gene's germline CDR1 is SGDLS and CDR2 YYNGEE. The CDR3 is 15 amino acids. Full variable domain (missing parts from reference TRBV9 and TRBJ2-7): DSGVTQTPKHLITATGQRVTLRCSPRSGDLSVYWYQQSLDQGLQFLIQYYNGEERAKGNILERFSAQQFPDLHSELNLSSLELGDSALYFCGSSVEVAGTYEQYFGPGTRLTVT.

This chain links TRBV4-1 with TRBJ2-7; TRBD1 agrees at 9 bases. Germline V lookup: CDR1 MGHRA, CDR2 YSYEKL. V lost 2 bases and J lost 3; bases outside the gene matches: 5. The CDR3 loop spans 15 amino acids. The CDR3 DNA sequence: TGCGCCAGCAGCCAATCTCCGGGACAGGGCTACGAGCAGTACTTC. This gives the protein CASSQSPGQGYEQYF.

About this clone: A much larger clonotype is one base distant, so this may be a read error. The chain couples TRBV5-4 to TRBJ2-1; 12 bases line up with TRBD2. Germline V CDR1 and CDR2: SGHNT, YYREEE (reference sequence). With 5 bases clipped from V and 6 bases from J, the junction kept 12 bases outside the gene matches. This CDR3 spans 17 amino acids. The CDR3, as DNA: TGTGCCAGCAGAAATCTAGCGGGAGGGCCGAAGCTCAATGAGCAGTTCTTC. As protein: CASRNLAGGPKLNEQFF.

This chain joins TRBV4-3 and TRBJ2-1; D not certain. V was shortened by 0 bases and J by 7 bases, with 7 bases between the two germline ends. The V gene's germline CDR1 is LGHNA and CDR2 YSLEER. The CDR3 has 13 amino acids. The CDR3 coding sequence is TGCGCCAGCAGCCAAGAGCATTGGAATGAGCAGTTCTTC. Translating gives CASSQEHWNEQFF.

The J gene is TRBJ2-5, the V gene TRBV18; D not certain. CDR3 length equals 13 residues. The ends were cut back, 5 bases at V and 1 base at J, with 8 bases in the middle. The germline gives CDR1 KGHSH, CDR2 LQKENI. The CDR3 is CASSRQVQETQYF. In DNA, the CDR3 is TGTGCCAGCTCAAGGCAGGTCCAAGAGACCCAGTACTTC.

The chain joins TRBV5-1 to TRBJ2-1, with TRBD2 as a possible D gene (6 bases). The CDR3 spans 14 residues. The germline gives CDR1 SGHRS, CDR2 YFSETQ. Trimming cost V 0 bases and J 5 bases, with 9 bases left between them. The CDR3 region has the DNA TGCGCCAGCAGCTTGGAGCTAGCGAACAATGAGCAGTTCTTC. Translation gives CASSLELANNEQFF.

CDR3 nucleotides: TGCGCCAGCAGCTTGGTTGGGAGTCGGGGCACAGATACGCAGTATTTT. As protein: CASSLVGSRGTDTQYF. V usage is TRBV5-1 and J usage is TRBJ2-3, with a tentative D call TRBD2 (5 bases). Germline CDR1 is SGHRS and CDR2 is YFSETQ. Trimming took 0 bases from V and 1 from J, leaving 12 bases between them. This CDR3 is built from 16 residues.

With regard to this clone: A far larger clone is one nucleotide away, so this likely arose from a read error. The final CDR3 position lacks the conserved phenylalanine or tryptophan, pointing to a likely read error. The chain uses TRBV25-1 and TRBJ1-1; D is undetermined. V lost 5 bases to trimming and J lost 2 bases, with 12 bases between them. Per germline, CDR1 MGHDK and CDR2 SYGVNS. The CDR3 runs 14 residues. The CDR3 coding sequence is TGTGCCAGCAGTCCCCCGGCAGACAACACTGAAGCTTTCGTT. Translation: CASSPPADNTEAFV.

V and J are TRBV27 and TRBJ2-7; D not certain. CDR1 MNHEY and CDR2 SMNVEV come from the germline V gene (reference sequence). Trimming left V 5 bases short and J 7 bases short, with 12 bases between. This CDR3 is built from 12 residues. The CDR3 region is CASSDLLREQYF. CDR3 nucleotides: TGTGCCAGCAGTGACCTACTTAGAGAGCAGTACTTC.

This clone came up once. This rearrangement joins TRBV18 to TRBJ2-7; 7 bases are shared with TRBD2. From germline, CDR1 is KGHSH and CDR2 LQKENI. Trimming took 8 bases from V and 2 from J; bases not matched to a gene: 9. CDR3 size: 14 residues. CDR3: CASPPGTITYEQYF. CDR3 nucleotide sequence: TGTGCCAGCCCGCCCGGGACTATAACCTACGAGCAGTACTTC.

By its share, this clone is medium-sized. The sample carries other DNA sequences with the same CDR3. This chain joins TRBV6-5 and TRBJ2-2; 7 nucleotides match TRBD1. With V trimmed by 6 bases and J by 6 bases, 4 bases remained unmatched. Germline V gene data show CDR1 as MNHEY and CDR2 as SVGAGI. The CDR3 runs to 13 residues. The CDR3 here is CASSTGDAGELFF. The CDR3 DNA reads TGTGCCAGCAGCACAGGGGACGCCGGGGAGCTGTTTTTT.

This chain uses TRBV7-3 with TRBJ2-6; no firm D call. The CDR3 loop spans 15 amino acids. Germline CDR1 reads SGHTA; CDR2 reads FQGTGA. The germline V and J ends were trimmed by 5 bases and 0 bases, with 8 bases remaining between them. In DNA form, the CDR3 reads TGTGCCAGCAGCCCAATTCTCTCTGGGGCCAACGTCCTGACTTTC. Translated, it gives CASSPILSGANVLTF.